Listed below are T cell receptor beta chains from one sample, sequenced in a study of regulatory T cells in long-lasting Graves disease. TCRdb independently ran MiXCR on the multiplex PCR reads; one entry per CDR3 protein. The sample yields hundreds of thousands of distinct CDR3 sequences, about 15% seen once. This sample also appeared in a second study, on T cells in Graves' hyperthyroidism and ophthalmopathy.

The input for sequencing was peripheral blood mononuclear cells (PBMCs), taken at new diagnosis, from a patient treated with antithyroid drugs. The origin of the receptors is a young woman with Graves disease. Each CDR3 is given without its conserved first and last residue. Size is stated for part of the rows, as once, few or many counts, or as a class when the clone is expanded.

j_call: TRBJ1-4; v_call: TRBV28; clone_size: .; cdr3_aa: ASSRWTGTDNEKLF
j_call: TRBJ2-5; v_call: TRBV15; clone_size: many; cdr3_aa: ATSRAGGGRAGETQY
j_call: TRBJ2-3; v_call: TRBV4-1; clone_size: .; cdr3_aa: ASSQDWASGTTSTDTQY
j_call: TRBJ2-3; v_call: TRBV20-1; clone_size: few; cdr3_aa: SAPQGDTQY
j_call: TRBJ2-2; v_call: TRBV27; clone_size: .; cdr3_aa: ASSRGQVAGELF
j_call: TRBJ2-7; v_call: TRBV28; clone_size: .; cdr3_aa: ASSPGKEYEQY
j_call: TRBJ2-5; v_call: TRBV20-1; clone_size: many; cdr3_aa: SAWSIAGGPETQY
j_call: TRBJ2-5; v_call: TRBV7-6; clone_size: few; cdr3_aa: ASSLAPPGLAGTETQY
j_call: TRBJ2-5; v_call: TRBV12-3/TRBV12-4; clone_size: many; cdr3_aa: ASRASGRAETQY
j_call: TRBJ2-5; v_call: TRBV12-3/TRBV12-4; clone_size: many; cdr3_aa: ASRQQETQY
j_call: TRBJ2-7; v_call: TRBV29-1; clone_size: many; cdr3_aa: SVPGTGSYEQY
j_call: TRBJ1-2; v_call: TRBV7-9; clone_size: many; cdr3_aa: ASSLVGYGYGYT
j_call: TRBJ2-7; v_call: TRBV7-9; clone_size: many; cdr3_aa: ASSLVGPYEQY
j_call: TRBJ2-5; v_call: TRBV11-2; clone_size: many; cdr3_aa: ASSSFAGPESLETQY
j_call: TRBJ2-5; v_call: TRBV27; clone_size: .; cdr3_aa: ASSSRGLAGGALQETQY
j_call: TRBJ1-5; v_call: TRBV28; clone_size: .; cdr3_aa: ASSIRRVHQPQH
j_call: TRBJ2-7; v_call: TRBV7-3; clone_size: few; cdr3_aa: ASSFPLEDSPPEQY
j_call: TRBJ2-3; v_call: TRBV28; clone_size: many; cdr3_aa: ASSLGGGTDTQY
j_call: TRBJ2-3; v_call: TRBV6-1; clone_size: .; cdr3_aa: ASSEIRGSTDTQY
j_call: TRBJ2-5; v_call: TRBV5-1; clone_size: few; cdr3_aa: ASSFRLADSETQY
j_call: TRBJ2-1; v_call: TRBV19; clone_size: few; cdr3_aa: ASSVRTPKDEQF
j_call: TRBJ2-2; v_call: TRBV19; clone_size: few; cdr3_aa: ASTQGSTRTGELF
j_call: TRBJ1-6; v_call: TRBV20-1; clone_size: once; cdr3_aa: SARPDSPWGSPLH
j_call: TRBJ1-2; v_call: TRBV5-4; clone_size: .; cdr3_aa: ASSSRQDGHGYT
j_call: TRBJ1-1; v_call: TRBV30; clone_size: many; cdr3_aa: AWSAPGAHRIAF
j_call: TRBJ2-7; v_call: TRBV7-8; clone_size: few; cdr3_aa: ASSLGGETSYEQY
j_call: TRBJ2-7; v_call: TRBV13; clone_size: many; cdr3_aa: ASSLGQGYYEQY
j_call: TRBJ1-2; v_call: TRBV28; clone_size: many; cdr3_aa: ASSLFVGQWDNYGYT
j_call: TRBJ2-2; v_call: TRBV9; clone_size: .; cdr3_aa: ASSPETGDAGELF
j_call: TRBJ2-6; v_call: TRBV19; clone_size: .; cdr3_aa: ASSIDPLRGGANVLT
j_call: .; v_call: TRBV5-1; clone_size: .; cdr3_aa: ASSSPTDTDTQH
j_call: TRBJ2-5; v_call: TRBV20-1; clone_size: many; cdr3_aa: SARDAGLDQETQY
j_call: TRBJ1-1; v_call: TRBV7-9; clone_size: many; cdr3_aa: ASSFTDLYTEAF
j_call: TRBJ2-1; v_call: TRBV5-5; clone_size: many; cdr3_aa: ASSEGQFDEQF
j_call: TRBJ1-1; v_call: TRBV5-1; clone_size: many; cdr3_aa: ASSLDPTAPQAF
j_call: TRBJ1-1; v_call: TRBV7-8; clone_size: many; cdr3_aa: ASSHRGRTEAF
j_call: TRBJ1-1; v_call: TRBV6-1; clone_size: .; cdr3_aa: ASSRILQGPQNTEAF
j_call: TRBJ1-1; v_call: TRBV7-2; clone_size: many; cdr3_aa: ASSAGGQENTEAF
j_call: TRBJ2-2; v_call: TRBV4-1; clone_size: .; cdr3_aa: ASSPMGPFANTGELF
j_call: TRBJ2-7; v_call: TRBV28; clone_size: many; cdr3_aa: ASGNTRVVYEQY
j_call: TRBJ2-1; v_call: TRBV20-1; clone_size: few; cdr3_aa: SAKDPRGYYNEQF
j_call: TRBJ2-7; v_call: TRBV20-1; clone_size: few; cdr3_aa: SARTLAGLSYEQY
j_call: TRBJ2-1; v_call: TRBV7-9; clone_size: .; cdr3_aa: ASSPGQGWNEQF
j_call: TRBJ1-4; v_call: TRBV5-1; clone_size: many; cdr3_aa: ASSFGTDYNEKLF
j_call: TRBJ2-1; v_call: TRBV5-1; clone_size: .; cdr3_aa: ASSSAGGAISSYNEQF
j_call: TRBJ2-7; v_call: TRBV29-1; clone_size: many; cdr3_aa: SVRTVHPPYEQY